Listed below are T cell receptor beta chains from one sample, sequenced in a study of shared clonotypes between healthy human individuals. The repertoire was sequenced with immunoSEQ multiplex PCR; TCRdb's copy has only in-frame clones and lacks some. The data show 1,400,000 or so clones, 98% seen once. Source material: naive CD4+ T cells sorted from blood. These receptors originate from a man between 25 and 39 years old in good health. The CDR3 runs from the conserved cysteine through the conserved F or W.

CDR3 length,V gene,J gene,CDR3 protein
14,TRBV5-1,TRBJ2-7,CASSLGFEAYEQYF
16,TRBV7-6,TRBJ2-2,CASSPPNGRGTGELFF
13,TRBV10-2,TRBJ2-7,CASSDSGAYEQYF
11,TRBV7-8,TRBJ2-7,CASSLENEQYF
14,TRBV7-9,TRBJ2-3,CASSFSGGKDTQYF
16,TRBV2,TRBJ2-7,CASQFRVGQGSTEQYF
12,TRBV6-5,TRBJ2-7,CASSKVGTSQYF
12,TRBV5-6,TRBJ2-7,CASTREDRGLYF
11,TRBV28,TRBJ1-1,CASGPYVEAFF
15,TRBV7-8,TRBJ2-2,CASSLGGPNTGELFF
11,TRBV18,TRBJ2-7,CASSQGGEQYF
14,TRBV11-2,TRBJ2-7,CASSLGSRKREQYF
14,TRBV16,TRBJ2-7,CASSQSGLSYEQYF
14,TRBV4-2,TRBJ2-1,CASSAGTTYGEQFF
12,TRBV4-1,TRBJ2-7,CASSQDRVEQYF
13,TRBV27,TRBJ1-5,CASSLTGDQPQHF
14,TRBV18,TRBJ2-3,CASSPTSVTDTQYF
14,TRBV5-1,TRBJ2-1,CASSLAGANNEQFF
14,TRBV2,TRBJ1-1,CASSPQGGETEAFF
17,TRBV9,TRBJ2-7,CASSVAGGDGLSYEQYF
15,TRBV5-4,TRBJ2-7,CASSSLVQGSYEQYF
14,TRBV6-1,TRBJ1-5,CASSAREFNQPQHF
13,TRBV6-1,TRBJ2-3,CASSHLGTDTQYF
12,TRBV19,TRBJ2-3,CASSTNRDTQYF
14,TRBV7-6,TRBJ2-3,CASSLVPKGDTQYF
15,TRBV5-4,TRBJ2-5,CASSLRLAGEETQYF
15,TRBV19,TRBJ2-1,CASSGLAGAYNEQFF
14,TRBV19,TRBJ2-7,CASSIGDSGYEQYF
11,TRBV30,TRBJ1-3,CAWRVGNTIYF
14,TRBV28,TRBJ1-4,CASSYRGMAEKLFF
14,TRBV5-1,TRBJ1-5,CASSPLGQTQPQHF
17,TRBV29-1,TRBJ2-3,CSVAKVQGAPWTDTQYF
15,TRBV18,TRBJ1-2,CASSPLPVPSYGYTF
15,TRBV4-2,TRBJ2-2,CASSPGQGYTGELFF
14,TRBV18,TRBJ1-3,CASSSQGVGYTIYF
16,TRBV18,TRBJ2-4,CASSFDGRGAKNIQYF
14,TRBV6-6,TRBJ1-4,CASSYQGWSEKLFF
15,TRBV14,TRBJ2-4,CASSLTWDKVVIQYF
16,TRBV7-2,TRBJ2-1,CASSSQPGQGGFAQFF
13,TRBV6-5,TRBJ1-2,CASSRQENYGYTF
14,TRBV5-1,TRBJ2-1,CASSFPAGSNEQFF
13,TRBV7-6,TRBJ1-1,CASSLSAGTEAFF
16,TRBV27,TRBJ2-3,CASSPYRGRRTDTQYF
18,TRBV5-3,TRBJ2-3,CARSRGVLSSSFLRLKYF
14,TRBV11-3,TRBJ2-1,CASSLTPDHNEQFF
11,TRBV10-3,TRBJ1-1,CAIRNGTEAFF
15,TRBV5-1,TRBJ2-3,CASSRKGQGTDTQYF
16,TRBV5-1,TRBJ2-5,CASSPEGQIPGETQYF
18,TRBV18,TRBJ2-1,CASSPLLPGLGRFGEQFF
16,TRBV7-8,TRBJ2-1,CASSLARVRATFTPFF
15,TRBV14,TRBJ2-7,CASSQAGGREYEQYF
11,TRBV29-1,TRBJ2-5,CSVGTRETQYF